A selection of T cell receptor beta chains follows, all from one sample in a study of neurological immune-mediated disorders. TCRdb processed the 5' RACE reads anew with MiXCR; each CDR3 protein has one entry. This table has approximately 45,000 distinct CDR3 sequences, around an eighth appearing once. The sample comprised PBMCs. All receptors come from a man aged 25-45 years in good health. Both conserved end residues are part of each CDR3. A D gene is named only where the DNA matches it firmly. The listing skips clone size in some rows; elsewhere it reads once, few, many or a size class.

TRBV20-1	many	TRBJ2-2	NA	CSARVFGSGYTGELFF	TGCAGTGCTAGGGTGTTCGGTAGCGGTTACACCGGGGAGCTGTTTTTT
TRBV12-3/TRBV12-4	many	TRBJ1-5	NA	CASSFAGADQPQHF	TGTGCCAGCAGTTTTGCGGGGGCGGATCAGCCCCAGCATTTT
TRBV20-1	NA	TRBJ2-7	TRBD1	CRGGTGGIYEQYF	TGCAGGGGGGGGACAGGGGGAATCTACGAGCAGTACTTC
TRBV5-1	many	TRBJ2-3	NA	CASSLAAVLDTQYF	TGCGCCAGCAGCTTAGCAGCGGTTTTGGATACGCAGTATTTT
TRBV29-1	many	TRBJ2-6	NA	CSAAPGVGANVLTF	TGCAGCGCCGCCCCGGGGGTTGGGGCCAACGTCCTGACTTTC
TRBV6-5	many	TRBJ1-3	NA	CASSYSSLSGNTIYF	TGTGCCAGCAGTTACTCAAGTCTCTCTGGAAACACCATATATTTT
TRBV5-5	many	TRBJ2-5	TRBD2	CASSTGTSGYGGETQYF	TGTGCCAGCAGCACCGGGACTAGCGGGTATGGGGGAGAGACCCAGTACTTC
TRBV3-1	many	TRBJ2-7	NA	CASSPKDRPLVGEQYF	TGTGCCAGCAGCCCTAAGGACAGACCCCTTGTTGGCGAGCAGTACTTC
TRBV3-1	NA	TRBJ2-1	NA	CASSQDRFYTSSQREYNEQFF	TGTGCCAGCAGCCAAGACCGGTTCTACACCTCGTCACAAAGGGAGTACAATGAGCAGTTCTTC
TRBV7-8	NA	TRBJ2-1	TRBD2	CASSLAPGLAGDEQFF	TGTGCCAGCAGCTTAGCGCCGGGACTAGCGGGAGATGAGCAGTTCTTC
TRBV10-2	medium-sized	TRBJ2-7	NA	CASSEWVATNEQYF	TGCGCCAGCAGTGAGTGGGTAGCAACCAACGAGCAGTACTTC
TRBV5-1	many	TRBJ2-3	NA	CASSLASSTDTQYF	TGCGCCAGCAGCTTGGCGTCTAGCACAGATACGCAGTATTTT
TRBV7-6	many	TRBJ1-3	NA	CASSLAPGSGSSGNTIYF	TGTGCCAGCAGCTTAGCACCCGGGAGCGGGAGTTCTGGAAACACCATATATTTT
TRBV5-5	few	TRBJ2-7	NA	CASSFSEGLAGYEQYF	TGTGCCAGCAGCTTCTCCGAGGGCCTCGCAGGCTACGAGCAGTACTTC
TRBV7-8	many	TRBJ2-5	NA	CASSLGQHQETQYF	TGTGCCAGCAGCTTAGGACAGCACCAAGAGACCCAGTACTTC
TRBV20-1	many	TRBJ1-6	NA	CSARDQDRDNSPLHF	TGCAGTGCTAGAGACCAGGACAGAGATAATTCACCCCTCCACTTT
TRBV5-1	many	TRBJ2-5	NA	CASSLGGPRETQYF	TGCGCCAGCAGCTTAGGGGGACCTAGGGAGACCCAGTACTTC
TRBV27	many	TRBJ2-3	TRBD1	CASSSRGHEKDTQYF	TGTGCCAGCAGTTCCAGGGGGCACGAAAAAGATACGCAGTATTTT
TRBV7-2	many	TRBJ2-3	TRBD2	CASSSGLVADTQYF	TGTGCCAGCAGCTCCGGACTAGTTGCAGATACGCAGTATTTT
TRBV29-1	many	TRBJ1-1	NA	CSAGTERTEAFF	TGCAGCGCCGGGACGGAGAGGACTGAAGCTTTCTTT
TRBV20-1	many	TRBJ2-5	NA	CSASFGETQYF	TGCAGTGCTAGTTTCGGGGAGACCCAGTACTTC
TRBV6-5	many	TRBJ2-1	NA	CASSYHTSGEQFF	TGTGCCAGCAGTTACCATACCTCGGGTGAGCAGTTCTTC
TRBV5-1	NA	TRBJ2-5	TRBD1	CASSHWTGAKNQYF	TGCGCCAGCAGCCATTGGACAGGAGCAAAGAACCAGTACTTC
TRBV27	many	TRBJ2-7	TRBD2	CASSSASGSSYEQYF	TGTGCCAGCAGTTCGGCTAGCGGGAGCTCCTACGAGCAGTACTTC
TRBV29-1	many	TRBJ2-2	NA	CSVIRGDTGELFF	TGCAGCGTGATCAGGGGGGACACCGGGGAGCTGTTTTTT
TRBV28	many	TRBJ2-1	TRBD2	CASSPRLAGVPNEQFF	TGTGCCAGCAGTCCCCGACTAGCGGGAGTTCCCAATGAGCAGTTCTTC
TRBV20-1	many	TRBJ1-5	TRBD1	CSARRQGRALGIGLNQPQHF	TGCAGTGCTCGGCGACAGGGAAGGGCCCTCGGTATAGGTCTAAATCAGCCCCAGCATTTT
TRBV11-2	many	TRBJ2-6	NA	CASSPQRGGGGANVLTF	TGTGCCAGCAGCCCCCAAAGGGGGGGGGGTGGGGCCAACGTCCTGACTTTC
TRBV7-2	NA	TRBJ2-7	NA	CASSSDLAEQYF	TGTGCCAGCAGCTCAGACTTAGCGGAGCAGTACTTC
TRBV27	many	TRBJ2-1	TRBD2	CASSARLAGSSYNEQFF	TGTGCCAGCAGTGCCAGACTAGCGGGGAGCTCCTACAATGAGCAGTTCTTC
TRBV5-5	many	TRBJ2-1	NA	CASSRADSSYNEQFF	TGTGCCAGCAGCCGGGCGGATAGCTCCTACAATGAGCAGTTCTTC